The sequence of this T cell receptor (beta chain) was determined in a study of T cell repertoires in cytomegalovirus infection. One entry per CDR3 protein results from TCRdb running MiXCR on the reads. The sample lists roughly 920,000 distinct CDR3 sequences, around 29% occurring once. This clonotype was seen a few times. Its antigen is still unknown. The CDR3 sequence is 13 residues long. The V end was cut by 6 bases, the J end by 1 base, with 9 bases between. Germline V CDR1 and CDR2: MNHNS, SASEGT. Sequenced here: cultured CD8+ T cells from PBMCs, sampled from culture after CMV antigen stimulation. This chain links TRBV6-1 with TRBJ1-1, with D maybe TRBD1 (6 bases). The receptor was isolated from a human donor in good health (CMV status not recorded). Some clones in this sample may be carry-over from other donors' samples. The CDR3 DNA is TGTGCCAGCAGCACAGGGTGGAACACTGAAGCTTTCTTT. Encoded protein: CASSTGWNTEAFF.